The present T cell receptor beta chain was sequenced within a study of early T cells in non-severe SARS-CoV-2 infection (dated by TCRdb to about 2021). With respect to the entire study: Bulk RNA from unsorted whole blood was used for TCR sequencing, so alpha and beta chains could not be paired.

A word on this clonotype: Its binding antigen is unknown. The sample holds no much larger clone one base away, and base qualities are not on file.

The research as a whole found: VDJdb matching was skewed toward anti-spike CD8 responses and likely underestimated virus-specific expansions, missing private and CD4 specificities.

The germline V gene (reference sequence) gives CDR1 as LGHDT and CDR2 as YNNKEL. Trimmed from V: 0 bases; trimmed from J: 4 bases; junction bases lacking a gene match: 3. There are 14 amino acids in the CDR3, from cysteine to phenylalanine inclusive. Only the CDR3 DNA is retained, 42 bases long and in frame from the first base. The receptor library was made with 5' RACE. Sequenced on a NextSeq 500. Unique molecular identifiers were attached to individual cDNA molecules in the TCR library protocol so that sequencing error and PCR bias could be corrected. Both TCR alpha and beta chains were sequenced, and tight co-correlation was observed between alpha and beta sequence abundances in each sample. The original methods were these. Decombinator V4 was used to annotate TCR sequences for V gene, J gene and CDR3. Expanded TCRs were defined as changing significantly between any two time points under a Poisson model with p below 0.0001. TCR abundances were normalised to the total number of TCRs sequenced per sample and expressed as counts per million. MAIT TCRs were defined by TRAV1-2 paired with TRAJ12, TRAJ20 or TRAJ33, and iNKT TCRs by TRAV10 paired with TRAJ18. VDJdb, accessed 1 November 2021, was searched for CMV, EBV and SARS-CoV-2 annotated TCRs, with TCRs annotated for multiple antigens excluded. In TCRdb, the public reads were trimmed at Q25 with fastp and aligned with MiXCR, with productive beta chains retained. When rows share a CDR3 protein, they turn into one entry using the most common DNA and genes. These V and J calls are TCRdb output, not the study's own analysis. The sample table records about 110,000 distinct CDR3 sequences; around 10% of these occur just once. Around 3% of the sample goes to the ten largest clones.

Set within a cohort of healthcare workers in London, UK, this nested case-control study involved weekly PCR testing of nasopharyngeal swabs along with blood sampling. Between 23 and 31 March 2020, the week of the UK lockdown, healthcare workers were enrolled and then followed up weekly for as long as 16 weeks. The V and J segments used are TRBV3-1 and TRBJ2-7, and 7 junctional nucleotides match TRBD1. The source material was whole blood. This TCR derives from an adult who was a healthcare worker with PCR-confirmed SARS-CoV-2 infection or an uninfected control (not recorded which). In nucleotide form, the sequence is TGTGCCAGCAGCCAAGATTTCAGGGGGTACGAGCAGTACTTC. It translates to CASSQDFRGYEQYF.